This TCR beta chain emerged from a study of blood T cell repertoires in COVID-19. TCRdb's table, derived via immunoSEQ multiplex PCR, lists solely in-frame clones and lacks some. Here the sample spans 90,000 to 100,000 clones, about 80% being singletons. The V and J ends lost 3 bases and 7 bases respectively, with 15 bases between them. CDR1 is LNHNV, CDR2 YYDKDF, per germline (reference sequence). The CDR3 contains 14 residues. The sample consisted of peripheral blood. This chain joins TRBV15 and TRBJ1-1, with unresolved D. The clonotype was recovered from a man in his 70s with acute or convalescent COVID-19. CDR3 in DNA: TGTGCCACCAGCAGGAGCGGTGGGGTTGTTGAAGCTTTCTTT. This gives the protein CATSRSGGVVEAFF.